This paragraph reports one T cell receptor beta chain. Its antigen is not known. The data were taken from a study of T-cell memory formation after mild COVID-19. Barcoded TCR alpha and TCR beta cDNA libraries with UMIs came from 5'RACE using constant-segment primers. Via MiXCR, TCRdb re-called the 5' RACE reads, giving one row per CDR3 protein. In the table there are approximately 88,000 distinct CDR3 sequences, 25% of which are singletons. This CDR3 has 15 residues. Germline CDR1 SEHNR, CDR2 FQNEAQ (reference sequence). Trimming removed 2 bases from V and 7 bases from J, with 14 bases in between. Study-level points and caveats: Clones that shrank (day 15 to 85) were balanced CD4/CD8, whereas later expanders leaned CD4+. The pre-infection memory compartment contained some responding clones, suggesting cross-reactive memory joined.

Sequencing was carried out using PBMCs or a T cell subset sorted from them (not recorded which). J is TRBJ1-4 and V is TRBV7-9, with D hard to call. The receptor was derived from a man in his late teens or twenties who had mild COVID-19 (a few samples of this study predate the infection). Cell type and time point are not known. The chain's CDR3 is CASSLSSPVFEKLFF. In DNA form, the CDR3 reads TGTGCCAGCAGCTTATCCTCCCCGGTTTTTGAAAAACTGTTTTTT.